Sequencing of this T cell receptor beta chain was carried out in a study of OX40 agonist ivuxolimab in advanced cancers. As for the study in general: At 75% to 90% male, the cohort had a mean age of around 56 years, ranging from roughly 20 to 79. Study-level findings and limits: There was clonal expansion of CD4+ and CD8+ blood T cells by week 6 at 0.1 to 3.0 mg/kg. Clonal expansion was among the lowest in partial responders at 0.1-3.0 mg/kg, especially CD8+. The mean number of expanded clones was higher in CD8+ T cells than in CD4+.

This table comes from immunoSEQ multiplex PCR, and its TCRdb copy is limited to in-frame clones, with some not included. The sample yields fewer than 50,000 clones, about 90% seen once. Trimming took off 0 bases at V and 5 bases at J, with 11 bases between the two ends. CDR3 size: 15 residues. The germline V gene encodes CDR1 SGDLS and CDR2 YYNGEE. This clone was detected only a few times. The antigen remains undetermined. The sequence derives from an adult with an advanced solid tumor such as melanoma, head and neck, liver or kidney cancer. Sequencing was performed on CD4+ or CD8+ T cells sorted from blood, taken in a trial of the OX40 agonist ivuxolimab. This chain connects TRBV9 to TRBJ2-2; D may be TRBD2 (6 bases). Here the CDR3 reads CASSVEGGATGELFF. The CDR3 region has the DNA TGTGCCAGCAGCGTAGAGGGCGGGGCGACCGGGGAGCTGTTTTTT.